The rows below give T cell receptor beta chains drawn from one sample of a study of blood T cell repertoires in COVID-19. Repertoires were generated with immunoSEQ multiplex PCR, while TCRdb's copy carries only in-frame clones and drops some. The sample includes 230,000 or so clones, approximately 82% seen only once; the top ten take approximately 2%. The sequencing sample was made of peripheral blood. Receptor source: a man aged 35 to 55 who had recovered from COVID-19. Each CDR3 is given with its conserved first and last residue. The order of the fields is CDR3 protein, CDR3 DNA, D gene, clone size, CDR3 length, V gene, J gene. The D gene is left open where the match is weak. The size field is filled for only some rows; it gives once, few, many or a size class.

CDR3: CASSLEAASYGYTF; DNA: TGTGCCAGCAGCTTAGAGGCGGCCTCCTACGGCTACACCTTC; D: -; size: -; length: 14; V: TRBV7-2; J: TRBJ1-2
CDR3: CASTLGTRWGNEQFF; DNA: TGTGCCAGCACCCTTGGGACTAGGTGGGGGAATGAGCAGTTCTTC; D: TRBD2; size: -; length: 15; V: TRBV5-8; J: TRBJ2-1
CDR3: CASSYSLRGTRGTEAFF; DNA: TGTGCCAGCAGTTACTCGCTTCGCGGGACCCGGGGCACTGAAGCTTTCTTT; D: -; size: -; length: 17; V: TRBV6-2/TRBV6-3; J: TRBJ1-1
CDR3: CASSLVGWSSYEQYF; DNA: TGTGCCAGCAGCTTAGTTGGCTGGAGCTCCTACGAGCAGTACTTC; D: -; size: -; length: 15; V: TRBV11-2; J: TRBJ2-7
CDR3: CASSLPRDFAEAFF; DNA: TGTGCCAGTAGCTTACCCCGGGACTTCGCTGAAGCTTTCTTT; D: -; size: -; length: 14; V: TRBV7-9; J: TRBJ1-1
CDR3: CASSVDRGQDEQYF; DNA: TGTGCCAGCAGTGTGGACAGGGGGCAGGACGAGCAGTACTTC; D: TRBD1; size: -; length: 14; V: TRBV2; J: TRBJ2-7
CDR3: CASRLAGGRYEQYF; DNA: TGTGCCAGCAGACTAGCGGGGGGTCGGTACGAGCAGTACTTC; D: TRBD2; size: -; length: 14; V: TRBV13; J: TRBJ2-7
CDR3: CASNRLGQGSYNEQFF; DNA: TGCGCCAGCAACCGTCTGGGGCAAGGATCCTACAATGAGCAGTTCTTC; D: -; size: many; length: 16; V: TRBV5-1; J: TRBJ2-1
CDR3: CASSLVGGGTSLFF; DNA: -; D: -; size: -; length: 14; V: TRBV11-2; J: TRBJ2-1
CDR3: CASSSATGETQYF; DNA: TGTGCCAGCAGTTCCGCCACCGGGGAGACCCAGTACTTC; D: -; size: -; length: 13; V: TRBV27; J: TRBJ2-5
CDR3: CASSSRLAGVPYEQYF; DNA: TGTGCCAGCAGCTCCAGACTAGCGGGAGTTCCCTACGAGCAGTACTTC; D: TRBD2; size: -; length: 16; V: TRBV11-2; J: TRBJ2-7
CDR3: CASSPGGRNQPQHF; DNA: TGTGCCAGCTCACCGGGGGGGAGGAATCAGCCCCAGCATTTT; D: -; size: -; length: 14; V: TRBV18; J: TRBJ1-5
CDR3: CASSWTGSNQPQHF; DNA: TGTGCCAGCAGCTGGACGGGGTCCAATCAGCCCCAGCATTTT; D: -; size: -; length: 14; V: TRBV5-6; J: TRBJ1-5
CDR3: CASRRTGGTYEQYF; DNA: TGCGCCAGCAGGAGGACAGGGGGCACCTACGAGCAGTACTTC; D: TRBD1; size: -; length: 14; V: TRBV10-2; J: TRBJ2-7
CDR3: CSAPRGTGDYGYTF; DNA: TGCAGCGCACCCCGGGGGACGGGGGACTATGGCTACACCTTC; D: -; size: -; length: 14; V: TRBV29-1; J: TRBJ1-2
CDR3: CASSHRVEPNEQYF; DNA: TGCGCCAGCAGCCATCGGGTTGAGCCGAACGAGCAGTACTTC; D: -; size: -; length: 14; V: TRBV4-3; J: TRBJ2-7
CDR3: CASSPGGTLNYGYTF; DNA: TGCGCCAGCAGTCCCGGGGGGACACTAAACTATGGCTACACCTTC; D: -; size: -; length: 15; V: TRBV5-1; J: TRBJ1-2
CDR3: CASRTGLAGSREQFF; DNA: TGTGCCAGCAGAACGGGACTAGCGGGCTCCCGGGAGCAGTTCTTC; D: TRBD2; size: -; length: 15; V: TRBV6-5; J: TRBJ2-1
CDR3: CASSLPGHYGYTF; DNA: TGTGCCAGCAGCTTACCCGGACATTATGGCTACACCTTC; D: -; size: -; length: 13; V: TRBV7-9; J: TRBJ1-2
CDR3: CASSLSPRDRVTEAFF; DNA: TGTGCCAGCAGTTTATCGCCTCGGGACAGGGTGACTGAAGCTTTCTTT; D: TRBD1; size: few; length: 16; V: TRBV27; J: TRBJ1-1
CDR3: CASSQGAWVNTEAFF; DNA: TGTGCCAGCAGCCAAGGGGCTTGGGTGAACACTGAAGCTTTCTTT; D: -; size: -; length: 15; V: TRBV14; J: TRBJ1-1
CDR3: CAWSQGKSTEAFF; DNA: TGTGCCTGGAGTCAGGGGAAGAGCACTGAAGCTTTCTTT; D: -; size: once; length: 13; V: TRBV30; J: TRBJ1-1
CDR3: CASSVGGGLAGPQATQYF; DNA: TGTGCCAGCAGCGTAGGGGGGGGACTAGCGGGTCCCCAGGCTACGCAGTATTTT; D: TRBD2; size: -; length: 18; V: TRBV9; J: TRBJ2-3
CDR3: CASSPTGGMNQPQHF; DNA: TGTGCCAGCAGCCCGACAGGGGGAATGAATCAGCCCCAGCATTTT; D: TRBD1; size: -; length: 15; V: TRBV7-8; J: TRBJ1-5
CDR3: CASSLLGTNDEQFF; DNA: TGCGCCAGCAGCTTGTTAGGGACTAATGATGAGCAGTTCTTC; D: TRBD2; size: -; length: 14; V: TRBV5-1; J: TRBJ2-1
CDR3: CASSQVGASGYTF; DNA: TGCGCCAGCAGCCAAGTTGGGGCGTCTGGCTACACCTTC; D: -; size: -; length: 13; V: TRBV4-1; J: TRBJ1-2
CDR3: CASSQSREETQYF; DNA: TGTGCCAGCAGCCAAAGCAGGGAAGAAACGCAGTATTTT; D: -; size: -; length: 13; V: TRBV12-3/TRBV12-4; J: TRBJ2-3
CDR3: CASSETGQVNTEAFF; DNA: TGTGCCAGCAGTGAAACCGGACAGGTCAACACTGAAGCTTTCTTT; D: TRBD1; size: -; length: 15; V: TRBV2; J: TRBJ1-1
CDR3: CASSTQSFSNQPQHF; DNA: TGTGCCAGTAGTACCCAGTCCTTTAGCAATCAGCCCCAGCATTTT; D: -; size: -; length: 15; V: TRBV19; J: TRBJ1-5
CDR3: CASSQELAGGGYNEQFF; DNA: TGCGCCAGCAGCCAAGAATTAGCGGGAGGAGGGTACAATGAGCAGTTCTTC; D: TRBD2; size: -; length: 17; V: TRBV4-3; J: TRBJ2-1
CDR3: CASRPGQGATYNEQFF; DNA: TGTGCCAGCAGACCCGGACAGGGGGCCACCTACAATGAGCAGTTCTTC; D: TRBD1; size: -; length: 16; V: TRBV7-2; J: TRBJ2-1
CDR3: CASSVAGQETQYF; DNA: TGCGCCAGCAGTGTAGCGGGGCAAGAGACCCAGTACTTC; D: TRBD2; size: -; length: 13; V: TRBV10-2; J: TRBJ2-5
CDR3: CASSYSTGTEAFF; DNA: TGTGCCAGCAGTTACTCGACAGGGACTGAAGCTTTCTTT; D: TRBD1; size: few; length: 13; V: TRBV6-6; J: TRBJ1-1
CDR3: CASSLSAGGSHEQYF; DNA: TGCGCCAGCAGCTTGTCGGCAGGGGGTTCCCACGAGCAGTACTTC; D: TRBD1; size: -; length: 15; V: TRBV5-1; J: TRBJ2-7
CDR3: CASSPFPGVGAYNEQFF; DNA: TGCGCCAGCAGCCCCTTTCCGGGCGTGGGAGCATACAATGAGCAGTTCTTC; D: -; size: -; length: 17; V: TRBV5-1; J: TRBJ2-1
CDR3: CASSKASWADTRYGYTF; DNA: TGTGCCAGCAGCAAAGCATCTTGGGCAGATACGAGATATGGCTACACCTTC; D: -; size: -; length: 17; V: TRBV21-1; J: TRBJ1-2
CDR3: CASNREGNTIYF; DNA: TGTGCCAGCAACAGGGAGGGAAACACCATATATTTT; D: -; size: -; length: 12; V: TRBV7-9; J: TRBJ1-3
CDR3: CSVRMGPYGYTF; DNA: TGCAGCGTTCGAATGGGGCCTTATGGCTACACCTTC; D: -; size: -; length: 12; V: TRBV29-1; J: TRBJ1-2
CDR3: CASISGQGGNQPQHF; DNA: TGTGCCAGCATATCGGGACAGGGGGGCAATCAGCCCCAGCATTTT; D: TRBD1; size: few; length: 15; V: TRBV28; J: TRBJ1-5
CDR3: CASPKSTGTSGRGGYF; DNA: TGTGCCAGCCCAAAGTCGACCGGGACTAGCGGGCGCGGTGGATACTTC; D: -; size: -; length: 16; V: TRBV21-1; J: TRBJ2-4
CDR3: CASSFRANTEAFF; DNA: TGTGCCAGCAGCTTTCGCGCGAACACTGAAGCTTTCTTT; D: -; size: -; length: 13; V: TRBV11-2; J: TRBJ1-1
CDR3: CATSSRPDSSYEQYF; DNA: TGTGCCACCAGCAGCCGACCGGACAGCAGCTACGAGCAGTACTTC; D: -; size: -; length: 15; V: TRBV15; J: TRBJ2-7
CDR3: CASSLGRPVGYTF; DNA: TGTGCCAGCAGCTTAGGCAGGCCGGTGGGCTACACCTTC; D: -; size: -; length: 13; V: TRBV7-8; J: TRBJ1-2